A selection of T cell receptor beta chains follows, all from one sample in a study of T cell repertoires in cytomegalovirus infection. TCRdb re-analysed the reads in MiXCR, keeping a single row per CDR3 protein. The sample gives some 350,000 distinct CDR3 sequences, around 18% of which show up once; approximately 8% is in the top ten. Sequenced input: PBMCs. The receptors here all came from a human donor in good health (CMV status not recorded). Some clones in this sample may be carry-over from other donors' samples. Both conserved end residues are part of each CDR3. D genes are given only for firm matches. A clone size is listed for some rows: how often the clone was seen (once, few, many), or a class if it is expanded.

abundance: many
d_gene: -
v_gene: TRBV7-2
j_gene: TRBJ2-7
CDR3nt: TGTGCCAGCAGCTCAGGGAACGAGCAGTACTTC
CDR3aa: CASSSGNEQYF

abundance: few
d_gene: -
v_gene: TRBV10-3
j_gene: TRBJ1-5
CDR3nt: TGTGCCATCAGAACCGGGACCACCACCGATCAGCCCCAGCATTTT
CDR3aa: CAIRTGTTTDQPQHF

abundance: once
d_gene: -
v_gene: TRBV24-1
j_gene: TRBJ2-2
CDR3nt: TGTGCCACCAGTGATACCCGGGGCCCCTGGGAGCTGTTTTTT
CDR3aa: CATSDTRGPWELFF

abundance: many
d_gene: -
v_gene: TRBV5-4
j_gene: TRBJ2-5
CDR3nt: TGTGCCAGCAGCCAACCTAAACTAACCAGCCAAGAGACCCAGTACTTC
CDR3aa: CASSQPKLTSQETQYF

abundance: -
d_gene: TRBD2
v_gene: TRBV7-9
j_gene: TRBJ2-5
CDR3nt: TGTGCCAGCAGCCGCGGACTAGCGGGGGGACAGCAAGAGACCCAGTACTTC
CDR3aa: CASSRGLAGGQQETQYF

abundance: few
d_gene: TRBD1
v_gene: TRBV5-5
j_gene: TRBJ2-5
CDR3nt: TGTGCCAGCAGCGTGACAGGGGGGGCGACCCAGTACTTC
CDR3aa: CASSVTGGATQYF

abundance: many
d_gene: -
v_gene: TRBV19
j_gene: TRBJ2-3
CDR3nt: TGTGCCAGTAGTCAGGATCTCACAGATACGCAGTATTTT
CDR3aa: CASSQDLTDTQYF

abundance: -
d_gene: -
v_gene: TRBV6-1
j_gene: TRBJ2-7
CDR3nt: TGTGCCAGCAGGCCCTCGGTAGCGGTCCCGTCCCTCCACGAGCAGTACTTC
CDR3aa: CASRPSVAVPSLHEQYF

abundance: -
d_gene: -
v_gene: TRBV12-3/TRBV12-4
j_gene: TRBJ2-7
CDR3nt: TGTGCCAGCAGTTTAAGACCCGAGGTCGCGGAGCAGTACTTC
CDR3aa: CASSLRPEVAEQYF

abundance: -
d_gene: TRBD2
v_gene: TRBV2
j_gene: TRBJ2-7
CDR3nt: TGTGCCAGCAGTGTAACTAGCGGGGGGGCGGGTGAGCAGTACTTC
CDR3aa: CASSVTSGGAGEQYF

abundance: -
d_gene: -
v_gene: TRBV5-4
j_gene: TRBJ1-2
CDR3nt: TGTGCCAGCAGCTTCGACAGAGATGGCTACACCTTC
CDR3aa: CASSFDRDGYTF

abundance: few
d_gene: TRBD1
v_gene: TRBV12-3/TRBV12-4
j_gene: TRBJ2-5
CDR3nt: TGTGCCAGCAGTACGACAGGGGGAGAGACCCAGTACTTC
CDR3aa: CASSTTGGETQYF

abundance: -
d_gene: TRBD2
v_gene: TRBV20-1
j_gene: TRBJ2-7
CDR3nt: TGCAGTGCTAGAGGCCGACTAGCGGGAGGGCTGTTCGAGCAGTACTTC
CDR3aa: CSARGRLAGGLFEQYF

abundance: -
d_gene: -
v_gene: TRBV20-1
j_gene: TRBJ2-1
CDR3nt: TGCAGTGCTAGTAGAGGACAGCAGTTCTTC
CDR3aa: CSASRGQQFF

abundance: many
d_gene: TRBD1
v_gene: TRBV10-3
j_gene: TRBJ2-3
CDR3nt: TGTGCCATCAGTAGCTCGACAGGGGAAAGTCCAGATACGCAGTATTTT
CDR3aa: CAISSSTGESPDTQYF

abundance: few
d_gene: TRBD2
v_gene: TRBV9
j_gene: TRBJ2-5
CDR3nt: TGTGCCAGCAGCGTTGGCGGGGGGGCCGTGGCCCAGTACTTC
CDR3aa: CASSVGGGAVAQYF

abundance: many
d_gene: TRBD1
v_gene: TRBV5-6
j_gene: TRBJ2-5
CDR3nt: TGTGCCAGCAGCTTGTTCGACAGGGAAGAGACCCAGTACTTC
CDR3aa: CASSLFDREETQYF

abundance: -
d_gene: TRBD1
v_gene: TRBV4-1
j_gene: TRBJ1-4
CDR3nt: TGCGCCAGCAGCCAACAGACGACCGGGACAGGGGTTGAAAAACTGTTTTTT
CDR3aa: CASSQQTTGTGVEKLFF